This entry describes one TCR beta chain. Its antigen is not known. Survey-level immunoSEQ v3.0 assays were run. The protocol was immunoSEQ multiplex PCR, while the TCRdb copy is restricted to in-frame clones and leaves out a portion. The sample has some 11,000 clones; more than 75% are singletons. These data are taken from a study of long-term antiretroviral therapy in people with HIV. On the study more broadly: The oldest specimens predate the 2015 immediate-ART recommendation by about a decade.

Every donor contributed at least one pre-ART and at least two post-ART PBMC samples. Points from the study as a whole: Specimens of blood were obtained during about 2003 to 2018, possibly under older ART regimens.

The starting material was unsorted PBMCs, obtained about 7.9 years after starting antiretroviral therapy. This clonotype was obtained from a middle-aged man with HIV.

DNA for the CDR3: TGTGCCAGCAGGACAGGGGATCAGCCCCAGCATTTT. Translating it yields CASRTGDQPQHF. The chain links TRBV27 to TRBJ1-5, with 8 positions matching TRBD1. V dropped 6 bases and J dropped 5; count of bases not matched to a gene: 0. CDR3 length: 12 amino acids. Germline values: CDR1 MNHEY, CDR2 SMNVEV (reference sequence).